A selection of T cell receptor beta chains follows, all from one sample in a study of post-analysis software for immune sequencing data. TCRdb used MiXCR to reprocess the PCR reads, holding one entry per CDR3 protein. The sample gives hundreds of thousands of distinct CDR3 sequences, approximately 53% of which show up once; around 4.5% is in the top ten. The sample taken for sequencing was blood. Receptors were obtained from a girl between 5 and 17 years old with multiple sclerosis. CDR3s include the opening cysteine and the closing phenylalanine or tryptophan. Each record gives: V gene, J gene, CDR3 protein.

TRBV20-1	TRBJ2-1	CSAREGLAASYNEQFF
TRBV6-5	.	CASSDYFAIYEQYF
TRBV20-1	TRBJ2-5	CSATSQSTETQYF
TRBV5-6	TRBJ2-3	CASSSGLTGSDTQYF
TRBV20-1	TRBJ2-1	CSASMVAGSYNEQFF
TRBV5-1	TRBJ1-2	CASSSPGNYGYTF
TRBV9	TRBJ2-1	CASSVKGIVSEQFF
TRBV10-3	TRBJ1-1	CAISGSTGTGGSTEAFF
TRBV12-3/TRBV12-4	TRBJ1-4	CASSASAATNEKLFF
TRBV29-1	TRBJ1-1	CSVEKGANTEAFF
TRBV18	TRBJ2-7	CASSPLAGVDEQYF
TRBV7-9	TRBJ2-3	CASSPRVRRGTDTQYF
TRBV7-9	TRBJ2-7	CASSYAQPYEQYF
TRBV29-1	TRBJ2-1	CSVARGAREKNNEQFF
TRBV5-1	TRBJ1-1	CASSLEQGLDTEAFF
TRBV9	TRBJ1-2	CASSVGAVRNYGYTF
TRBV27	TRBJ2-3	CASSFVRGSTDTQYF
TRBV20-1	TRBJ2-2	CSANGRNTGELFF
TRBV29-1	TRBJ2-7	CSVGLAGEMKYEQYF
TRBV12-3/TRBV12-4	TRBJ2-7	CASSPTVYEQYF
TRBV5-6	TRBJ1-2	CASSAPGRRNYGYTF
TRBV29-1	TRBJ2-3	CSVEDGIRSTDTQYF
TRBV5-1	TRBJ1-2	CASSLDGPNYGYTF
TRBV29-1	TRBJ2-2	CSVEDHQTGELFF
TRBV7-8	TRBJ1-2	CASSLWGANYGYTF
TRBV7-9	TRBJ2-4	CASSFGGGREQYF
TRBV7-9	TRBJ1-1	CASSLGRPLETMNTEAFF
TRBV20-1	TRBJ2-3	CSAKTSGPTDTQYF
TRBV5-1	TRBJ2-1	CASSAGTGAGDEQFF
TRBV4-1	TRBJ1-2	CANSKEGEKPYGYTF
TRBV6-5	TRBJ2-7	CASSYHRGNYEQYF
TRBV4-1	TRBJ2-3	CASSLTRTEATDTQYF
TRBV20-1	TRBJ2-5	CSPLRDQETQYF
TRBV29-1	TRBJ2-4	CSVPLEGSKNIQYF
TRBV20-1	TRBJ1-2	CSARALGMGGYTF
TRBV15	TRBJ2-5	CATGQGQETQYF
TRBV20-1	TRBJ2-2	CSARRTAANTGELFF
TRBV12-3/TRBV12-4	TRBJ2-1	CASRTGTGPHEQFF
TRBV2	TRBJ2-5	CASSIGGASQETQYF
TRBV7-9	TRBJ1-2	CASSERDSYGYTF
TRBV5-1	TRBJ2-5	CASSSSGAGGYKQYF
TRBV9	TRBJ2-7	CASSVDGPSSYEQYF
TRBV15	TRBJ2-7	CATSVRSGLPYEQYF
TRBV10-3	.	CAIRGLDQKSSYEQYF
TRBV24-1	TRBJ2-7	CATWDKRSSYEQYF
TRBV6-5	TRBJ2-3	CASSWDRVPDTQYF
TRBV12-3/TRBV12-4	TRBJ2-7	CASSFHGTYEQYF
TRBV18	TRBJ1-2	CASSPTGGYGPYGYTF
TRBV7-9	TRBJ1-6	CASSAKQDSPLHF
TRBV5-1	TRBJ2-7	CASSSISGSYDEQYF
TRBV20-1	TRBJ2-7	CSAKAGLDFSEQYF